This TCR beta chain emerged from a study of cytomegalovirus exposure and HLA in healthy donors. V shed 3 bases and J shed 5 bases, with 13 bases lying between them. The CDR3 has 14 amino acids. The germline V gene has CDR1 SGHAT and CDR2 FQDESV (reference sequence). With regard to this clone: What it binds is not known.

Vbeta (60) and Jbeta (13) primers were used in the PCR. Sequenced by immunoSEQ multiplex PCR; TCRdb stores in-frame clones only, minus some. The sample contains 160,000 or so clones, about 79% of which appear only once. Points from the study as a whole: TRBV6-2, TRBV6-3 and other indistinguishable V segments were excluded. Altogether, 160 or so TCR beta chains were recorded as cytomegalovirus-associated.

The J gene is TRBJ2-5, the V gene TRBV11-1; D may be TRBD1 (6 bases). Sequenced: PBMCs. The TCR originated in a man aged 50 to 59 in good health and CMV-seropositive. As DNA, the CDR3 is TGTGCCAGCAGCTTGGGCAGGGGACGCGAGACCCAGTACTTC. As protein: CASSLGRGRETQYF.